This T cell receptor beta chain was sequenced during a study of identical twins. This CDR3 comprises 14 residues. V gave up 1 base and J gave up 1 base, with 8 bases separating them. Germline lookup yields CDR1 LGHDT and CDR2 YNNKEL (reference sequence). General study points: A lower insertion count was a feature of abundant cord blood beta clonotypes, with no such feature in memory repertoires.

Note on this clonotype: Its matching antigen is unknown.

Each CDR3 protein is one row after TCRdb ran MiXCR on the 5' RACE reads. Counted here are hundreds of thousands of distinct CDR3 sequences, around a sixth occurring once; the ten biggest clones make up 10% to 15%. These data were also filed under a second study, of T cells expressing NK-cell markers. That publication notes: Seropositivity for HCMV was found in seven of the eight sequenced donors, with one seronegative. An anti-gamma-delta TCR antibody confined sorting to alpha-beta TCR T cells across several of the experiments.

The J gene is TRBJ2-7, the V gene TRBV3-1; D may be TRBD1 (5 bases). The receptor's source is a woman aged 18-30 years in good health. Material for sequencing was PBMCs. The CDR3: CASSQGQNSYEQYF. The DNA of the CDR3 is TGTGCCAGCAGCCAAGGACAGAATTCCTACGAGCAGTACTTC.